This T cell receptor beta chain was identified in a study of blood T cells in healthy people across ages. V was pared by 3 bases and J by 4 bases, with 8 bases of the junction left unmatched. This CDR3 comprises 16 residues. Germline loops: CDR1 SGHTA, CDR2 FQGNSA. The second PCR ran roughly 6 to 12 cycles with a sample-barcoded 5' primer and J-beta primers. From the 5' RACE reads, TCRdb called clonotypes with MiXCR, one entry per CDR3 protein. The sample records around 1,000,000 distinct CDR3 sequences, around two fifths being singletons. The chain links TRBV7-2 to TRBJ2-1, with TRBD2 matching over 8 bases. Sequencing was performed on blood. The source of this sequence is a man aged 18 to 29 in good health. The CDR3, as DNA: TGTGCCAGCAGCTTGTTTCGGGGGGGCGTGTACAATGAGCAGTTCTTC. This codes for CASSLFRGGVYNEQFF.